These 4 T cell receptor beta chains were all obtained from the same sample, sequenced in a study of blood T cell repertoires in COVID-19 (TCRdb year 2020). Library generation was performed with the immunoSEQ multiplex PCR assay. TCRdb holds this immuneACCESS table with in-frame rearrangements only. Some clones are missing; in checked studies, unresolved V genes explain under half, and the rest has no known cause. The sample contains under 250,000 clones, 80% to 95% of them found a single time. Jointly, the top ten make up around 0.85% of the sample. The sequencing input was peripheral blood. These receptor sequences come from a man in his sixties with COVID-19, enrolled during active disease.

The chain combines TRBV18 with TRBJ1-1, with TRBD1 as a possible D gene (5 bases). Trimming removed 2 bases at V and 3 bases at J, with 13 bases between. Germline CDR1 reads KGHSH; CDR2 reads LQKENI. This CDR3 is 15 amino acids long. CDR3 in amino acids: CASSPLTWGDTEAFF. Written as DNA, the CDR3 is TGTGCCAGCTCACCATTAACATGGGGGGACACTGAAGCTTTCTTT. The variable domain in full, with the rest retrieved from reference TRBV18 and TRBJ1-1, is NAGVMQNPRHLVRRRGQEARLRCSPMKGHSHVYWYRQLPEEGLKFMVYLQKENIIDESGMPKERFSAEFPKEGPSILRIQQVVRGDSAAYFCASSPLTWGDTEAFFGQGTRLTVV.

This chain uses TRBV27 with TRBJ2-7, with 8 nucleotides matching TRBD2. V lost 6 bases, J lost 3 bases, and 10 bases stayed unmatched. The CDR3 runs to 15 residues. Germline CDR1 and CDR2: MNHEY and SMNVEV (reference sequence). CDR3 residues: CASSPRGGAVYEQYF. The CDR3 DNA follows: TGTGCCAGCAGCCCCCGGGGGGGGGCAGTCTACGAGCAGTACTTC.

This clone was recorded once. The rearrangement joins TRBV5-1 to TRBJ2-1; TRBD2 is a possible D gene (5 bases). Germline V gene sequence: CDR1 SGHRS, CDR2 YFSETQ. This CDR3 contains 15 residues. Trimming stripped 5 bases from V and 6 bases from J, with 18 bases between. Written as DNA, the CDR3 is TGCGCCAGCAGGGCGTCGCTAGCTGGTTTCAATGAGCAGTTCTTC. Translation gives CASRASLAGFNEQFF.

This chain links TRBV3-1 (or the pseudogene TRBV3-2) with TRBJ2-3; TRBD1 agrees at 9 bases. CDR1 LGHDT and CDR2 YNNKEL come from the germline V gene (reference sequence). There are 18 residues in the CDR3. Losses at the gene ends were 0 bases for V and 0 bases for J; bases not matched to a gene: 7. This chain's CDR3 is CASSQDTGGFTSTDTQYF. The CDR3 bases are TGTGCCAGCAGCCAAGATACAGGGGGCTTCACTAGCACAGATACGCAGTATTTT.